This TCR beta chain stems from a study of cytomegalovirus exposure and HLA in healthy donors. Overall study results and limits: The authors judged a highly shared variant cluster likely a sequencing artifact. A later analysis found that most CMV-associated TCR beta chains appeared HLA-restricted.

Primers for the PCR totalled 60 Vbeta and 13 Jbeta. This table comes from immunoSEQ multiplex PCR, and its TCRdb copy is limited to in-frame clones, with some not included. The table lists 180,000 or so clones, 75% to 85% of them singletons. In germline, CDR1 is SGHVS, CDR2 FNYEAQ. Between the trimmed V and J ends, which lost 7 bases and 3 bases, there was a span of 24 bases. The CDR3 sequence is 17 residues long. Worth noting for this clone: Its antigen is currently unknown.

Donors sampled were nominally healthy, though unrecorded immune exposures were likely. This chain joins TRBV7-6 and TRBJ1-1; no reliable D call. Sequencing input: PBMCs. The receptor was isolated from a woman between 18 and 29 years old in good health and CMV-seropositive. Written as DNA, the CDR3 is TGTGCCAGCACCAAAGGCGAGGCAGGTAGGGAGGACACTGAAGCTTTCTTT. Translation: CASTKGEAGREDTEAFF.